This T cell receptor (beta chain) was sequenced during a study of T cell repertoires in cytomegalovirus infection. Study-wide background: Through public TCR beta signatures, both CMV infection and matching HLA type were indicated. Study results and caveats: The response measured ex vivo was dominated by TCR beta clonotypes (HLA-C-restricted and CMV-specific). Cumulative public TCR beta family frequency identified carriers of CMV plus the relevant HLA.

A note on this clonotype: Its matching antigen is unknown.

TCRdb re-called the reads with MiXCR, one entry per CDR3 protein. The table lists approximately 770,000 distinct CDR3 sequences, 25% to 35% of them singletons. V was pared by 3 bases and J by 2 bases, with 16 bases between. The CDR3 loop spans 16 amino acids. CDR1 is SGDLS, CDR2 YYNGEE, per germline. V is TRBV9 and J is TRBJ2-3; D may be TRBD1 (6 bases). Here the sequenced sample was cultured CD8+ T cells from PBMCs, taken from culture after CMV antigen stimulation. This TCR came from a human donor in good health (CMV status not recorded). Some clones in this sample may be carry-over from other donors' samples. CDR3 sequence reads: CASSETTGKYTDTQYF. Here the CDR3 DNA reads TGTGCCAGCAGCGAGACTACAGGGAAGTACACAGATACGCAGTATTTT.